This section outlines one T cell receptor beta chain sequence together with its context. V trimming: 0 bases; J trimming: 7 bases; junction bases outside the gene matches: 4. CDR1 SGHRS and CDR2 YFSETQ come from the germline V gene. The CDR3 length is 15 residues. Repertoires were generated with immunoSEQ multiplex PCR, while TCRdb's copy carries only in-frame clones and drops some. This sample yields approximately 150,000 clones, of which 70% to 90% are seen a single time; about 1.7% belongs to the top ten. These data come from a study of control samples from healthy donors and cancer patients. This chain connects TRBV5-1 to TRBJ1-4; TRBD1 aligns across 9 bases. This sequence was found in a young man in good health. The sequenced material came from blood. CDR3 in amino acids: CASSLVTGGAEKLFF. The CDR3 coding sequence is TGCGCCAGCAGCTTGGTGACAGGGGGGGCTGAAAAACTGTTTTTT.